This TCR beta chain comes out of a study of vaccination effects on CD4 cells after COVID-19. On the study more broadly: Pools of viral peptides were used by the ViraFEST assay to expand antigen-specific CD4+ T cells ahead of sequencing. All participants had two doses of either the BNT162b2 or mRNA-1273 vaccine.

This clone was counted a single time. Its matching antigen is unknown. Measured with immunoSEQ multiplex PCR; TCRdb has only the in-frame clones, and not every one. The sample lists more than 50,000 clones, roughly 80% occurring once. Isolating CD4+ T cells followed approximately 10 days of culture. In the vaccine recipients, nucleocapsid antibodies were negative and there was no prior SARS-CoV-2 infection. Half-medium exchanges with IL-2 medium took place on days 3 and 7. This CDR3 is built from 18 residues. The V and J ends lost 5 bases and 5 bases, in that order; junction bases with no gene match: 17. CDR1 LGHDT and CDR2 YNNKEL come from the germline V gene (reference sequence).

The V and J genes are TRBV3-1 (or the pseudogene TRBV3-2) and TRBJ2-2; 7 bases are shared with TRBD1. Sequenced material: CD4+ T cells from PBMCs cultured without peptide, taken before COVID-19 vaccination. The clonotype was recovered from a human donor who received a COVID-19 vaccine. For the CDR3, the DNA is TGTGCCAGCAGCTTCTACCTAAGTACAGGGGTAGGGACCGGGGAGCTGTTTTTT. Its protein is CASSFYLSTGVGTGELFF.